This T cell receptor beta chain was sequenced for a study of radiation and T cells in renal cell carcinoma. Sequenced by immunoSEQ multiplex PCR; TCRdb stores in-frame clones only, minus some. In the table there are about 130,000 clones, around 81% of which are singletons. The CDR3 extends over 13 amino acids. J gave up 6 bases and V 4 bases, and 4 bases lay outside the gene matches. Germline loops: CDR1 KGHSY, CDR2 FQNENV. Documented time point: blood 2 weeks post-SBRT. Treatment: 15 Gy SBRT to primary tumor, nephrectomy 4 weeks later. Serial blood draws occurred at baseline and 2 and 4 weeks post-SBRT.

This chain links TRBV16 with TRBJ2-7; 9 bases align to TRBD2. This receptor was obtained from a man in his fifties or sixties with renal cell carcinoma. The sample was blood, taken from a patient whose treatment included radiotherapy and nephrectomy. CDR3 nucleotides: TGTGCCAGCAGCCGGACTAGCGCTGGCGAGCAGTACTTC. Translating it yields CASSRTSAGEQYF.